A selection of T cell receptor beta chains follows, all from one sample in a study of early T cells in non-severe SARS-CoV-2 infection. TCRdb redid the calling of the 5' RACE reads with MiXCR, one entry per CDR3 protein. The table has under 100,000 distinct CDR3 sequences, roughly 13% seen once. The sample taken for sequencing was whole blood. The origin of the receptors is an adult who was a healthcare worker with PCR-confirmed SARS-CoV-2 infection or an uninfected control (not recorded which). The CDR3 runs from the conserved cysteine through the conserved F or W. The D gene is left open where the match is weak. Only some rows state a clone size, as once, few, many or a class for expanded clones.

clone size	V gene	D gene	J gene	CDR3 DNA	CDR3 protein
many	TRBV5-1	TRBD2	TRBJ2-1	TGCGCCAGCAGCCCTCTAGCGGGGGCGAACAATGAGCAGTTCTTC	CASSPLAGANNEQFF
NA	TRBV3-1	NA	TRBJ2-3	TGTGCCAGCAGCGGCCTCTCGGTAGATACGCAGTATTTT	CASSGLSVDTQYF
many	TRBV27	NA	TRBJ1-6	TGTGCCAGCAACCCGGGACAAGTTAATTCACCCCTCCACTTT	CASNPGQVNSPLHF
NA	TRBV7-9	NA	TRBJ2-3	TGTGCCAGCAGCCCGAGGGGCCCAGATACGCAGTATTTT	CASSPRGPDTQYF
NA	TRBV11-2	NA	TRBJ1-2	TGTGCCAGCAGCGAGAGGGACCGAGGGGGTATCTATGGCTACACCTTC	CASSERDRGGIYGYTF
few	TRBV4-2	TRBD2	TRBJ2-2	TGTGCCAGCAGCCAACCGGGACTAGAATCCGGGGAGCTGTTTTTT	CASSQPGLESGELFF
many	TRBV6-6	NA	TRBJ1-5	TGTGCCAGCAGTAATCCCCGGACACCCCAGCATTTT	CASSNPRTPQHF
many	TRBV29-1	NA	TRBJ2-3	TGCAGCGCCCCTACGGGGCCGACGACAGATACGCAGTATTTT	CSAPTGPTTDTQYF
many	TRBV6-5	NA	TRBJ2-2	TGTGCCAGCAGTTTCGACAGGACGAACACCGGGGAGCTGTTTTTT	CASSFDRTNTGELFF
NA	TRBV6-1	NA	TRBJ2-2	NA	CASSGDRRTPGSCFF
few	TRBV29-1	TRBD1	TRBJ1-6	TGCAGCGTCAAACAGGGGGTTGATTCACCCCTCCACTTT	CSVKQGVDSPLHF
NA	TRBV9	NA	TRBJ2-7	TGTGCCAGCAGCACGGACAGCCACCGGGAGCAGCACTTC	CASSTDSHREQHF
few	TRBV12-5	NA	TRBJ2-5	TGTGCTAGTGGTTTGGGACTACCTCAAGAGACCCAGTACTTC	CASGLGLPQETQYF
many	TRBV30	NA	TRBJ2-3	TGTGCCTGGAGTGTTGGCAGGCTAAGCACAGATACGCAGTATTTT	CAWSVGRLSTDTQYF
NA	TRBV12-5	NA	TRBJ1-2	TGTGCTAGTGGTTTGTGGGGCCCGGATGGCTACACCTTC	CASGLWGPDGYTF
few	TRBV29-1	NA	TRBJ2-5	TGCAGCCCCAGGTACCAAGAGACCCAGTACTTC	CSPRYQETQYF
many	TRBV29-1	NA	TRBJ2-1	TGCAGCGTTGAAGTCGACAATCCGAATGAGCAGTTCTTC	CSVEVDNPNEQFF